This T cell receptor (beta chain) was sequenced during a study of shared clonotypes between healthy human individuals. CDR1 and CDR2 from the germline V gene are LNHDA and SQIVND (reference sequence). The V end was cut by 1 base, the J end by 5 bases, with 5 bases between. The CDR3 consists of 13 residues. This clone was observed once. Antigen unknown. Other nucleotide sequences in the sample specify the same CDR3. Clones were sequenced by immunoSEQ multiplex PCR, and TCRdb holds only the in-frame ones, with some missing. This table holds hundreds of thousands of clones, about 96% found once. Points from the study as a whole: The low donor count limited represented genetic and exposure-history diversity. Non-shared clonotypes had lower generation probabilities than clonotypes shared by all four sorted-subset donors. Larger estimated richness was generally seen in naive subsets than in memory subsets.

CD45RO+ cells and CCR7-negative CD45RA+ TemRA cells were combined as CD8 memory. Sequenced sample: memory CD8+ T cells sorted from blood. Subset here: CD45RO+ cells pooled with CCR7-negative TemRA cells. V usage is TRBV19 and J usage is TRBJ2-2; D gene ambiguous. This clonotype originated in a man in his thirties or forties in good health. The CDR3 here is CASSIGGTGELFF. Written as DNA, the CDR3 is TGTGCCAGTAGTATAGGCGGAACCGGGGAGCTGTTTTTT.